This TCR beta chain was found in a study of blood T cell repertoires in COVID-19. Study information: Acute-phase and convalescent COVID-19 samples originated in the United States, Italy and Spain. Sources were T cells, B-cell-depleted T cells, or PBMCs; the material itself was cDNA or gDNA.

Trimming removed 2 bases from V and 5 bases from J; junction bases left unmatched: 3. Germline V gene data show CDR1 as GTSNPN and CDR2 as SVGIG (reference sequence). This CDR3 comprises 14 residues. Source study methods: Using reference gene primer amplification, nucleated cell counts were estimated. The repertoire was sequenced with immunoSEQ multiplex PCR; TCRdb's copy has only in-frame clones and lacks some. Clonal size and the V and J genes are those of that table, whereas D and trimming came from the DNA. The sample yields some 96,000 clones, approximately 86% seen once. This clonotype was obtained from a man at least 80 years old with acute or convalescent COVID-19. Sequencing was done on a sample of peripheral blood. The chain combines TRBV30 with TRBJ2-2, with 9 positions matching TRBD1. DNA of the CDR3: TGTGCCTGGAGTAAGGGACAGGGAACCGGGGAGCTGTTTTTT. Its translation: CAWSKGQGTGELFF.